This entry lists 6 T cell receptor beta chains sequenced from one sample in a study of blood T cell repertoires in COVID-19 (dated by TCRdb to the early 2020s). Library preparation used the immunoSEQ multiplex PCR assay. In TCRdb, the immuneACCESS table is reduced to in-frame sequences with V and J assigned. These tables do not hold every clone; where another copy was compared, an unresolved V gene accounts for under half, and the others remain unexplained. Within this sample are over 300,000 clones, with roughly 85% of them counted one time only. The ten largest clonotypes hold around 7.2% of the sample. The sequenced sample was peripheral blood. The receptors were sampled from a human donor in a cohort sampled during active COVID-19.

This chain uses TRBV9 with TRBJ2-1; no reliable D call. CDR3 size: 11 residues. The V gene lost 4 bases and the J gene lost 8 bases, with 7 bases spanning the gap. CDR1 SGDLS and CDR2 YYNGEE come from the germline V gene. The CDR3 DNA follows: TGTGCCAGCAGCAACAACGATGAGCAGTTCTTC. Protein: CASSNNDEQFF.

The rearrangement joins TRBV30 to TRBJ1-5, with D unclear. The germline V and J ends were trimmed by 6 bases and 1 base, with 4 bases remaining between them. This CDR3 comprises 11 residues. Germline V gene sequence: CDR1 GTSNPN, CDR2 SVGIG (reference sequence). The CDR3 DNA is TGTGCCTGCGGGAGCAATCAGCCCCAGCATTTT. Amino acid sequence: CACGSNQPQHF.

The rearrangement links TRBV5-4 to TRBJ1-1; D unclear. V gave up 0 bases and J gave up 1 base, with 7 bases separating them. CDR3 length: 14 residues. Looked up from germline, CDR1 is SGHNT and CDR2 is YYREEE (reference sequence). CDR3 protein: CASSLEPGNTEAFF. For the CDR3, the DNA is TGTGCCAGCAGCTTGGAACCGGGGAACACTGAAGCTTTCTTT.

This sequence joins TRBV7-3 and TRBJ2-1; 15 bases line up with TRBD2. CDR1 SGHTA and CDR2 FQGTGA come from the germline V gene. The CDR3 is made up of 19 amino acids. Trimming took 5 bases from V and 0 from J; bases not matched to a gene: 8. The CDR3 DNA sequence: TGTGCCAGCAGCCGCGAAGGGACTAGCGGGGGGCCCTCCTACAATGAGCAGTTCTTC. Protein product: CASSREGTSGGPSYNEQFF.

The rearrangement links TRBV7-3 to TRBJ1-2; TRBD1 matches 9 bases. V lost 5 bases and J lost 8; bases outside the gene matches: 6. The germline gives CDR1 SGHTA, CDR2 FQGTGA. This CDR3 has 13 amino acids. CDR3 protein: CASSQDRGRGYTF. CDR3 DNA: TGTGCCAGCAGCCAGGACAGGGGCCGGGGCTACACCTTC.

This clone was recorded only once. V usage is TRBV25-1 and J usage is TRBJ1-1, with unresolved D. This CDR3 is 14 amino acids long. From germline, CDR1 is MGHDK and CDR2 SYGVNS. V was cut by 3 bases and J by 1 base, with 9 bases left in between. In nucleotides, the CDR3 is TGTGCCAGCAGTGATAGAGGAGGGAACACTGAAGCTTTCTTT. It encodes CASSDRGGNTEAFF.